This entry lists 11 T cell receptor beta chains sequenced from one sample in a study of blood T cells in healthy people across ages. Sample-barcoded 5' priming and a J-beta primer mix drove a second PCR of 7 to 11 cycles. TCRdb processed the 5' RACE reads anew with MiXCR; each CDR3 protein has one entry. The table has about 1.8 million distinct CDR3 sequences, about 50% seen once. The sequenced sample consisted of blood. The receptors come from a woman aged 40 to 49 in good health.

The V call is TRBV10-3, the J call TRBJ2-1, with 7 nucleotides matching TRBD1. Near its end, the DNA agrees better with TRBJ2-7, so the J call may be wrong. The germline gives CDR1 ENHRY, CDR2 SYGVKD. This CDR3 is built from 13 residues. The CDR3 protein is CAISGGGYNEQYF. The CDR3 region has the DNA TGTGCCATCAGTGGAGGGGGCTACAATGAGCAGTACTTC.

The chain carries TRBV7-9 and TRBJ2-2; TRBD1 is a possible D gene (6 bases). Germline V gene sequence: CDR1 SEHNR, CDR2 FQNEAQ (reference sequence). The CDR3 covers 18 residues. Trimming pared 4 bases from V and 5 bases from J, leaving 23 bases between. The CDR3 spells CASSWPSRGPLDTGELFF. DNA for the CDR3: TGTGCCAGCAGCTGGCCCAGCAGGGGTCCCTTGGATACCGGGGAGCTGTTTTTT.

The rearrangement links TRBV7-9 to TRBJ1-2, with TRBD1 matching 9 bases. V gave up 5 bases and J gave up 6 bases; unmatched junction bases: 7. The CDR3 spans 14 residues. In germline, CDR1 is SEHNR, CDR2 FQNEAQ (reference sequence). The CDR3 sequence is CASSPRRQGDGYTF. CDR3 in DNA: TGTGCCAGCAGCCCACGCCGACAGGGGGATGGCTACACCTTC.

This chain uses TRBV7-9 with TRBJ2-5, with TRBD1 matching 7 bases. Germline values: CDR1 SEHNR, CDR2 FQNEAQ (reference sequence). CDR3 length: 16 residues. The CDR3 spells CVGTHYRQGLMETQYF. The CDR3 nucleotides are TGTGTCGGCACCCACTACCGACAGGGCCTCATGGAGACCCAGTACTTC.

This clonotype was seen more than once but under ten times. The J gene is TRBJ2-7, the V gene TRBV7-2; a possible D gene is TRBD1 (6 bases). V was trimmed by 6 bases and J by 4 bases, leaving 19 bases between them. CDR1 SGHTA and CDR2 FQGNSA come from the germline V gene. The CDR3 extends over 15 amino acids. CDR3 residues: CASSRQPGQRYEQYF. CDR3 nucleotide sequence: TGTGCCAGCAGTCGCCAACCGGGACAAAGATACGAGCAGTACTTC.

The chain employs TRBV12-3 or TRBV12-4 and TRBJ1-2; 12 nucleotides align to TRBD1. The J segment lost 6 bases and the V segment lost 7 bases, leaving 12 bases of the junction unmatched. This CDR3 is 16 amino acids long. This CDR3 is CASTSGQGAPRDGYTF. The CDR3 DNA reads as TGTGCCAGCACCTCGGGACAGGGGGCGCCTCGTGATGGCTACACCTTC.

This chain joins TRBV28 and TRBJ2-4, with 14 positions matching TRBD2. The junction had 10 bases not matched to a gene; V was cut back by 5 bases and J by 4 bases. Per the germline V gene, CDR1 is MDHEN and CDR2 is SYDVKM. The CDR3 has 18 amino acids. Here the CDR3 reads CASSPGLAGVYEKNIQYF. For the CDR3, the DNA is TGTGCCAGCAGTCCGGGACTAGCGGGAGTGTATGAGAAAAACATTCAGTACTTC.

The rearrangement links TRBV6-5 to TRBJ2-3; D remains unclear. Germline CDR1 and CDR2: MNHEY and SVGAGI. With 0 bases removed from V and 6 bases from J, the gap between germline ends came to 13 bases. This CDR3 contains 15 residues. The CDR3 DNA reads TGTGCCAGCAGTTACTCGAACGGTGGAGCGGATACGCAGTATTTT. Protein product: CASSYSNGGADTQYF.

The chain recombines TRBV20-1 with TRBJ2-5; D is undetermined. Trimming removed 3 bases from V and 2 bases from J, with 16 bases in between. CDR3 length: 15 amino acids. Per germline, CDR1 DFQATT and CDR2 SNEGSKA (reference sequence). The CDR3 DNA sequence: TGCAGTGCTAGCCGGGTTAGGGTGGGGCAAGAGACCCAGTACTTC. It is translated as CSASRVRVGQETQYF.

The rearrangement uses TRBV24-1 and TRBJ2-3; possible D gene TRBD1, 5 bases. The ends were cut back, 9 bases at V and 2 bases at J, with 14 bases in the middle. The CDR3 contains 14 residues. CDR1 and CDR2 from the germline V gene are KGHDR and SFDVKD. The CDR3 DNA reads TGTGCCACCCGCGACAGCTTGAACACAGATACGCAGTATTTT. Translated, it gives CATRDSLNTDTQYF.

V gene TRBV5-1 combines with J gene TRBJ2-7; 10 positions agree with TRBD2. With V trimmed by 6 bases and J by 4 bases, 10 bases remained unmatched. The CDR3 is 15 residues long. Germline values: CDR1 SGHRS, CDR2 YFSETQ. CDR3 region: CASKAGLAATYEQYF. The CDR3 DNA sequence: TGCGCCAGCAAGGCTGGACTAGCGGCTACATACGAGCAGTACTTC.